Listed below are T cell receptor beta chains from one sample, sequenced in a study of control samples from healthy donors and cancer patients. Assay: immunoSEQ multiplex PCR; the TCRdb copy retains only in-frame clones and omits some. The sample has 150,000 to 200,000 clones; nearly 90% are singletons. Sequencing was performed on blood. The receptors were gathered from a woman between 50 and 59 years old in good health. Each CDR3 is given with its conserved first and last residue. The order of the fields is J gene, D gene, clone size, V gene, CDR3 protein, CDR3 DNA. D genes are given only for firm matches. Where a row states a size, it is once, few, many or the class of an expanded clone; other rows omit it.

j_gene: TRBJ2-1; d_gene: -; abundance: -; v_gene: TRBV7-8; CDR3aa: CASSSRGIWQFF; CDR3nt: TGTGCCAGCAGCTCACGGGGGATCTGGCAGTTCTTC
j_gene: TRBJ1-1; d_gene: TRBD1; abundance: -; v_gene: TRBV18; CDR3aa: CASSQNGQGEAFF; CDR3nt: TGTGCCAGCTCTCAAAATGGACAGGGAGAAGCTTTCTTT
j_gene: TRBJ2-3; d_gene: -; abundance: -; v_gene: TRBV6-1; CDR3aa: CASSSDRSSTDTQYF; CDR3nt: TGTGCCAGCAGTTCGGACAGATCTAGCACAGATACGCAGTATTTT
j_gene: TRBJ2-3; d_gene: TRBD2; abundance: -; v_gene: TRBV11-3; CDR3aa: CASSLGTSGGVDTQYF; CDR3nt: TGTGCCAGCAGCTTAGGGACTAGCGGGGGTGTAGATACGCAGTATTTT
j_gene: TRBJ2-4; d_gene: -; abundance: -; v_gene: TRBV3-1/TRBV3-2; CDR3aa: CASSPRSGDIQYF; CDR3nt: TGTGCCAGCAGCCCGAGGTCGGGGGACATTCAGTACTTC
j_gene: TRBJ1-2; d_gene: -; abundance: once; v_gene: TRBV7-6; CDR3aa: CASSLNPSGGGSNYGYTF; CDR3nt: TGTGCCAGCAGCTTAAACCCATCGGGAGGGGGGTCCAACTATGGCTACACCTTC
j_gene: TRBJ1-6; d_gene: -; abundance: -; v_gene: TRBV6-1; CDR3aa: CASSDDRRSPLHF; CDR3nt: TGTGCCAGCAGTGACGACCGCAGGTCACCCCTCCACTTT
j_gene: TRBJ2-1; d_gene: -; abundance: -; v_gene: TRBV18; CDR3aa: CASSLARGEQFF; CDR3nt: TGTGCCAGCTCACTCGCCCGCGGGGAGCAGTTCTTC
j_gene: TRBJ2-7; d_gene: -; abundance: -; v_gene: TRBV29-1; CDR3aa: CSVLLDGYYEQYF; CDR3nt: TGCAGCGTTCTTTTGGACGGTTACTACGAGCAGTACTTC
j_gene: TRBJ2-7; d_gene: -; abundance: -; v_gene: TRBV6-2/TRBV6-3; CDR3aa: CASSWGMAYEQYF; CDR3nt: TGTGCCAGCAGCTGGGGGATGGCCTACGAGCAGTACTTC
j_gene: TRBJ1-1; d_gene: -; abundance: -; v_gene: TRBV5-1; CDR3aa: CASSLGWSGNTEAFF; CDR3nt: TGCGCCAGCAGCTTGGGTTGGAGTGGGAACACTGAAGCTTTCTTT
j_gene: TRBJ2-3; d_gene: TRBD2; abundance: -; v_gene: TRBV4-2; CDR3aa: CASSQEGGRAGDTQYF; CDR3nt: TGTGCCAGCAGCCAAGAAGGTGGGAGGGCGGGAGATACGCAGTACTTT
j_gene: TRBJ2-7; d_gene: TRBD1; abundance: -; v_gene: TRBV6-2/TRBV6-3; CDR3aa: CASSGGGTGTYEQYF; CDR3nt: TGTGCCAGCAGTGGGGGCGGGACAGGGACGTACGAGCAGTACTTC
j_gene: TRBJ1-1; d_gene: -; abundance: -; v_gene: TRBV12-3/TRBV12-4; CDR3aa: CASSLKANTEAFF; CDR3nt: TGTGCCAGCAGTTTGAAGGCGAACACTGAAGCTTTCTTT
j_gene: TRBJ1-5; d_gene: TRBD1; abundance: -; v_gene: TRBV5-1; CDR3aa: CASSLTGGDTQPQHF; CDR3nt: TGCGCCAGCAGCTTGACAGGGGGAGATACGCAGCCCCAGCATTTT
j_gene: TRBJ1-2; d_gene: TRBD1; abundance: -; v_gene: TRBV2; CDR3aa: CASIGQGVIYGYTF; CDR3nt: TGTGCCAGCATTGGACAGGGTGTAATCTATGGCTACACCTTC
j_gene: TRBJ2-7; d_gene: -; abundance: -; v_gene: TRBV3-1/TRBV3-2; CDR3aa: CASSQDSRKAEQYF; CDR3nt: TGTGCCAGCAGCCAAGATTCCCGCAAGGCCGAGCAGTACTTC
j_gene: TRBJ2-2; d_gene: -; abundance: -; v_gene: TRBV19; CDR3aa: CASSISPGATGELFF; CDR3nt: TGTGCCAGTAGTATAAGTCCAGGGGCTACCGGGGAGCTGTTTTTT
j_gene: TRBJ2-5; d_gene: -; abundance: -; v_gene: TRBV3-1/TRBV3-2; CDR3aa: CASSPYGQRKETQYF; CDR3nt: TGTGCCAGCAGCCCGTACGGACAGAGAAAAGAGACCCAGTACTTC
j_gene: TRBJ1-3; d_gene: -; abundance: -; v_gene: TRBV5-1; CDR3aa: CASSLETAVSGNTIYF; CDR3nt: TGCGCCAGCAGCTTGGAAACTGCCGTCTCTGGAAACACCATATATTTT
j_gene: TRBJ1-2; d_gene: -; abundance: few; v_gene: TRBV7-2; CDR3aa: CASSLDQAIAYGYTF; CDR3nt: TGTGCCAGCAGCTTAGACCAGGCAATTGCCTATGGCTACACCTTC
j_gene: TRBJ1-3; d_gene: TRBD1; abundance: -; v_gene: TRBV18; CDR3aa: CASSRGQDSGNTIYF; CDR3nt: TGTGCCAGCTCACGAGGACAGGACTCTGGAAACACCATATATTTT
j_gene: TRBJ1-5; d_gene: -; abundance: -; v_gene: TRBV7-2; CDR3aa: CASSHGAWGQPQHF; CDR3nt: TGTGCCAGCAGCCACGGAGCCTGGGGTCAGCCCCAGCATTTT
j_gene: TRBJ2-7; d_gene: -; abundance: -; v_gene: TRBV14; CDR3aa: CASSGFLGPAREQYF; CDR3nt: TGTGCCAGCAGCGGGTTCCTCGGACCTGCGCGGGAGCAGTACTTC
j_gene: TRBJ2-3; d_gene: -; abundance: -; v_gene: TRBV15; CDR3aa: CATSVWTDSGTDTQYF; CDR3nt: TGTGCCACCAGCGTCTGGACAGATTCCGGCACAGATACGCAGTATTTT
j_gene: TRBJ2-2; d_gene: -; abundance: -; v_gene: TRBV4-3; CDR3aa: CASSPQGGLNTGELFF; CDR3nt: TGCGCCAGCAGCCCCCAAGGGGGTTTGAACACCGGGGAGCTGTTTTTT
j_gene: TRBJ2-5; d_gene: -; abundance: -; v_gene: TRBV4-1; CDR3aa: CASSQRRYQETQYF; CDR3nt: TGCGCCAGCAGCCAACGCAGGTACCAAGAGACCCAGTACTTC
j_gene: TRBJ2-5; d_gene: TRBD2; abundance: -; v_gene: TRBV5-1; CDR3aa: CASSWGLGETQYF; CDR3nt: TGCGCCAGCAGCTGGGGACTAGGAGAGACCCAGTACTTC
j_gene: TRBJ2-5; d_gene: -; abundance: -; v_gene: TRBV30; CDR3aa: CAWTPNGQETQYF; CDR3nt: TGTGCCTGGACGCCGAACGGACAAGAGACCCAGTACTTC
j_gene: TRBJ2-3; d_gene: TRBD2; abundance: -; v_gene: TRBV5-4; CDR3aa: CASSFKTSGGTDTQYF; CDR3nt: TGTGCCAGCAGCTTCAAGACTAGCGGGGGCACAGATACGCAGTATTTT
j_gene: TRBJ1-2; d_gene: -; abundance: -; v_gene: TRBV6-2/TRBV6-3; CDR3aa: CASSYEVGRAYYGYTF; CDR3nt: TGTGCCAGCAGTTACGAGGTCGGCAGGGCCTACTATGGCTACACCTTC
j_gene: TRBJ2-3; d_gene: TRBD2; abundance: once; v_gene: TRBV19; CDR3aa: CASSKLAGGSSDTQYF; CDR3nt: TGTGCCAGTAGTAAGCTAGCGGGAGGTTCGTCAGATACGCAGTATTTT
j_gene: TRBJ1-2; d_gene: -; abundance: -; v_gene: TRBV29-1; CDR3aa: CSVGDNAQGPNYGYTF; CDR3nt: TGCAGCGTTGGGGACAACGCACAGGGTCCCAACTATGGCTACACCTTC
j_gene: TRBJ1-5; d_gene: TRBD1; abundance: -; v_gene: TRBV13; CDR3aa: CASSLGQGEAQPQHF; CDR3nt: TGTGCCAGCAGCTTGGGACAGGGCGAGGCTCAGCCCCAGCATTTT
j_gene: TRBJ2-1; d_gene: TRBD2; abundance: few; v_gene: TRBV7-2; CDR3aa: CASSLKRTSGDNEQFF; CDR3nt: TGTGCCAGCAGCTTAAAAAGGACTAGCGGGGACAATGAGCAGTTCTTC